Below are 4 T cell receptor beta chains sequenced from a single sample in a study of T-cell memory formation after mild COVID-19. TCRdb called the 5' RACE reads again in MiXCR, with one record for every CDR3 protein. Found here are about 250,000 distinct CDR3 sequences, less than 20% of them singletons; the top ten hold 2.1%. Sequencing was carried out using PBMCs or a T cell subset sorted from them (not recorded which). The receptor source for this set is an adult woman who had mild COVID-19 (a few samples of this study predate the infection). Cell type and time point are not known.

This clonotype was observed a handful of times. This CDR3 reads CASAGTGFVEQFF. The CDR3 DNA reads as TGTGCCAGCGCCGGGACTGGCTTCGTTGAGCAGTTCTTC. The chain links TRBV7-2 to TRBJ2-1; tentatively, D is TRBD2 (6 bases). V dropped 8 bases and J dropped 9 bases, with 17 bases sitting between them. Germline V gene data show CDR1 as SGHTA and CDR2 as FQGNSA. The CDR3 is 13 amino acids.

The rearrangement joins TRBV18 to TRBJ2-7, with a tentative D call TRBD2 (6 bases). Between the trimmed V and J ends, which lost 3 bases and 7 bases, there was a span of 22 bases. CDR1 is KGHSH, CDR2 LQKENI, per germline. The CDR3 sequence is 16 residues long. The CDR3 protein is CASSPNKRTTGEEQYF. In DNA, the CDR3 is TGTGCCAGCTCACCTAACAAACGGACTACGGGTGAAGAGCAGTACTTC.

In this sample, this clonotype turned up a few times. The chain is built from TRBV20-1 and TRBJ1-3; D gene uncertain. Trimming cost V 5 bases and J 0 bases, with 11 bases left between them. The germline gives CDR1 DFQATT, CDR2 SNEGSKA (reference sequence). This CDR3 is built from 14 residues. This chain's CDR3 is CSALDNDSGNTIYF. The CDR3 DNA is TGCAGTGCTCTCGACAACGACTCTGGAAACACCATATATTTT.

The CDR3 DNA reads TGTGCCAGCAGTTACAGCGGGCTGCGATCCTACGAGCAGTACTTC. This encodes CASSYSGLRSYEQYF. The chain combines TRBV6-2 or TRBV6-3 with TRBJ2-7; perhaps TRBD2 as D (6 bases). In germline, CDR1 is MNHEY, CDR2 SVGEGT. CDR3 length: 15 residues. The germline V and J ends were trimmed by 2 bases and 1 base, with 12 bases remaining between them.